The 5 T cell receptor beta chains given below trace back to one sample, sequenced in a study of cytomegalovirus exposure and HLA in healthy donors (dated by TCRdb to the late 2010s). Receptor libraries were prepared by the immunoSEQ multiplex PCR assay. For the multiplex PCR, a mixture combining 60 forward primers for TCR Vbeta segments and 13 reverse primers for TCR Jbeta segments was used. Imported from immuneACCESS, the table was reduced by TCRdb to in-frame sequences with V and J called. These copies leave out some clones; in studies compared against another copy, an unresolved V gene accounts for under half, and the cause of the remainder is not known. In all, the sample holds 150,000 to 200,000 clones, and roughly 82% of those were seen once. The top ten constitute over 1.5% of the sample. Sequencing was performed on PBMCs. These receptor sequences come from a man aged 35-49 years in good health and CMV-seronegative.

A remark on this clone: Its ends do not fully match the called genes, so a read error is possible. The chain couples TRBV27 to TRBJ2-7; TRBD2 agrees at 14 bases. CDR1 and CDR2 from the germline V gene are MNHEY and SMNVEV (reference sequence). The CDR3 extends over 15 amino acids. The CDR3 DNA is TGTGCCAGCAGGGTGGGGAGGACTAGCGGGGGGACTCTGGACTTC. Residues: CASRVGRTSGGTLDF.

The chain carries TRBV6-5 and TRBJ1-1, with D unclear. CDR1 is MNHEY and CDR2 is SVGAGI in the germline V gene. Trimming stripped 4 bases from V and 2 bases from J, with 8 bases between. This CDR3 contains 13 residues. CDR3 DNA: TGTGCCAGCAGTTTCATGAGAAACACTGAAGCTTTCTTT. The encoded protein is CASSFMRNTEAFF.

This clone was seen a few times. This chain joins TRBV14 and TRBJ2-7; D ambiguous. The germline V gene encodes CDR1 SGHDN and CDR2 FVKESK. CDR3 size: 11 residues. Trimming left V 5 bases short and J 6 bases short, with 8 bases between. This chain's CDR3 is CASSGRREQYF. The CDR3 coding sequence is TGTGCCAGCAGCGGGCGACGCGAGCAGTACTTC.

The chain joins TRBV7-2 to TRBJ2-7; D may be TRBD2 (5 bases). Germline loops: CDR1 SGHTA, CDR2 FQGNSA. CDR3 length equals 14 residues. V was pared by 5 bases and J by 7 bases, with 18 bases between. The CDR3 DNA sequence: TGTGCCAGCAGCACCCGGGAAGGGTCGGAAGAGCAGTACTTC. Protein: CASSTREGSEEQYF.

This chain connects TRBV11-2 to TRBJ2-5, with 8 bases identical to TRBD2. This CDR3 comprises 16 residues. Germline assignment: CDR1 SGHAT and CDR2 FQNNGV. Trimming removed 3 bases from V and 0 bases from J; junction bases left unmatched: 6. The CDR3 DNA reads TGTGCCAGCAGCTTGAGCGGGAGAACAAACCAAGAGACCCAGTACTTC. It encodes CASSLSGRTNQETQYF.